This paragraph covers one T cell receptor beta chain sequence. Antigen specificity is unknown. The V gene's germline CDR1 is LNHDA and CDR2 SQIVND (reference sequence). Trimming shortened V by 5 bases and J by 10 bases, and 18 bases separated the two germline ends. This CDR3 has 14 amino acids. The PCR had 60 Vbeta and 13 Jbeta primers. The data were produced by immunoSEQ multiplex PCR, yet TCRdb's version contains in-frame clones alone and is incomplete. The sample lists about 200,000 clones, about 90% seen once, with 1% to 1.5% in the top ten. This entry comes from a study of cytomegalovirus exposure and HLA in healthy donors. Findings of the study overall: According to an earlier analysis, most TCR beta V segments yielded productive rearrangements about 90% or about 30% of the time.

J is TRBJ2-1 and V is TRBV19; D is possibly TRBD2 (6 bases). The TCR sequence derives from a man aged 25 to 40 in good health and CMV-seronegative. Sequences were obtained from PBMCs. CDR3 sequence: CASSYGTDSPEQFF. The CDR3 nucleotides read TGTGCCAGTAGTTATGGGACTGACAGTCCCGAGCAGTTCTTC.